The clone carrying this T cell receptor (beta chain) was seen just once. Generated by immunoSEQ multiplex PCR, the TCRdb table keeps only in-frame clones and is missing some. The repertoire has more than 350,000 clones, approximately 87% of them found once; the top ten carry roughly 10%. These data are taken from a study of blood T cell repertoires in COVID-19. As for the study in general: Specimens from acute and convalescent COVID-19 originated in the United States, Italy and Spain.

Germline-derived CDR1 and CDR2 are SNHLY and FYNNEI. The CDR3 is made up of 15 amino acids. Deletions cut 4 bases from V and 1 base from J, with 11 bases between. The source is a woman aged 50 to 60 who had recovered from COVID-19. The gene calls are TRBV2 and TRBJ1-5; possible D gene TRBD1, 6 bases. The sequencing input was PBMCs or T cells enriched from blood (not recorded which). CDR3 region: CASSAQGPSNQPQHF. In nucleotides, the CDR3 is TGTGCCAGCAGTGCGCAGGGGCCGAGCAATCAGCCCCAGCATTTT.